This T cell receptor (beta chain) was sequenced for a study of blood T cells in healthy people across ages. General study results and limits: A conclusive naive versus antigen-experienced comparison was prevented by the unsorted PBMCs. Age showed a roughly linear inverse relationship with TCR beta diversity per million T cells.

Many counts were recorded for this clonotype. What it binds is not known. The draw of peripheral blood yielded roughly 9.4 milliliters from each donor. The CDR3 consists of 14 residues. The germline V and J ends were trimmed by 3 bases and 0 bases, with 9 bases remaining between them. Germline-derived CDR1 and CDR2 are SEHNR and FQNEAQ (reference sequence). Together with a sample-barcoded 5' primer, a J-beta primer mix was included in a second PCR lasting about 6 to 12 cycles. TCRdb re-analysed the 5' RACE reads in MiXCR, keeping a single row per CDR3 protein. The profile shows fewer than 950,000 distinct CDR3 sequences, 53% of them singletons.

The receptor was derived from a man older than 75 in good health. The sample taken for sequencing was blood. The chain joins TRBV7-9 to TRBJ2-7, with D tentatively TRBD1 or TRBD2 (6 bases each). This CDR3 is CASSLGGISYEQYF. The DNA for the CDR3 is TGTGCCAGCAGCTTGGGGGGCATCTCCTACGAGCAGTACTTC. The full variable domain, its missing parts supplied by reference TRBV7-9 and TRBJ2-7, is DTGVSQNPRHKITKRGQNVTFRCDPISEHNRLYWYRQTLGQGPEFLTYFQNEAQLEKSRLLSDRFSAERPKGSFSTLEIQRTEQGDSAMYLCASSLGGISYEQYFGPGTRLTVT.